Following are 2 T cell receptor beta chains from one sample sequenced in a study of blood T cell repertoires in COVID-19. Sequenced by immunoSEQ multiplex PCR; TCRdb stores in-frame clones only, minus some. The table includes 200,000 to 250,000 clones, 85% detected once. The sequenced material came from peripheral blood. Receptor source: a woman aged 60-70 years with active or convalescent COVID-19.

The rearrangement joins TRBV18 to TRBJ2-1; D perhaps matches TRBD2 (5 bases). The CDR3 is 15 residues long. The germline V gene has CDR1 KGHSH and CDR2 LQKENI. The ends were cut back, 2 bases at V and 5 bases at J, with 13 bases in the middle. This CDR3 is CASSPGSAANNEQFF. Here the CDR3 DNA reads TGTGCCAGCTCACCAGGGAGTGCCGCGAACAATGAGCAGTTCTTC.

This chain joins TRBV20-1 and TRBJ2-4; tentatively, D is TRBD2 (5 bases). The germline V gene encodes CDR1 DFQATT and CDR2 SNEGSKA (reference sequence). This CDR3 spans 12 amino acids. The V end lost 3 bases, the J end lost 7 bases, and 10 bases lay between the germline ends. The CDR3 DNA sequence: TGCAGTGCTAGTCGAGAGGGTAACATTCAGTACTTC. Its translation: CSASREGNIQYF.